The clone carrying this T cell receptor beta chain appeared a few times. The sample originates from a study of T-cell reconstitution after alpha-beta-depleted transplantation in children. The CDR3 runs 13 residues. The V end was cut by 1 base, the J end by 8 bases, with 9 bases between. The V gene's germline CDR1 is SGHTA and CDR2 FQGTGA. Unique molecular identifiers were used to barcode this TCRbeta library. In TCRdb, the PCR reads were re-called with MiXCR into one record per CDR3 protein. The repertoire holds 250,000 to 400,000 distinct CDR3 sequences, with around 25% as singletons. This clonotype originated in a male patient younger than 18 who had a stem cell transplant for acute lymphoblastic leukemia, so the T cells may come from the graft donor. Sequencing used PBMCs, mostly from graft donor cells, obtained 180 days after TCRalphabeta/CD19-depleted stem cell transplant. This rearrangement joins TRBV7-3 to TRBJ2-1; possibly TRBD2 for D (5 bases). The CDR3 bases are TGTGCCAGCAGCTTAATACACGGGGATGAGCAGTTCTTC. Protein sequence: CASSLIHGDEQFF.